Below, 13 T cell receptor beta chains from the same sample are listed, as sequenced in a study of T cell responses to AZD1222 COVID-19 vaccine. The assay was immunoSEQ multiplex PCR, and TCRdb's table has in-frame clones only and misses some. Here the sample spans 96,000 or so clones, 80% to 90% being singletons. Sequencing was performed on peripheral blood, taken on day 0 of AZD1222 vaccination. The receptor source for this set is an adult in good health.

The chain uses TRBV6-5 and TRBJ1-2; D call uncertain. V lost 0 bases, J lost 4 bases, and 6 bases lay in between. The V gene's germline CDR1 is MNHEY and CDR2 SVGAGI. This CDR3 is built from 13 residues. CDR3 amino acids: CASSYSRFYGYTF. The DNA for the CDR3 is TGTGCCAGCAGTTACTCGAGATTCTATGGCTACACCTTC.

The CDR3 region has the DNA TGTGCCAGCAGCTTGGCCGGGACACCCTCTGGAAACACCATATATTTT. Protein sequence: CASSLAGTPSGNTIYF. V gene TRBV5-5 combines with J gene TRBJ1-3; D might be TRBD1 (6 bases). The germline V gene encodes CDR1 SGHKS and CDR2 YYEKEE (reference sequence). CDR3 length: 16 amino acids. V lost 0 bases, J lost 0 bases, and 10 bases lay in between. The whole variable domain, remainder taken from reference TRBV5-5 and TRBJ1-3, is DAGVTQSPTHLIKTRGQQVTLRCSPISGHKSVSWYQQVLGQGPQFIFQYYEKEERGRGNFPDRFSARQFPNYSSELNVNALLLGDSALYLCASSLAGTPSGNTIYFGEGSWLTVV.

The chain links TRBV5-6 to TRBJ2-3; D may be TRBD1 (5 bases). Germline CDR1 and CDR2: SGHDT and YYEEEE. The CDR3 totals 15 residues. Trimming cost V 0 bases and J 2 bases, with 10 bases left between them. CDR3 sequence reads: CASSLGGRVTDTQYF. The CDR3 region has the DNA TGTGCCAGCAGCTTGGGGGGCAGGGTCACAGATACGCAGTATTTT.

The chain employs TRBV5-1 and TRBJ2-2, with 10 bases lining up with TRBD2. Germline CDR1 is SGHRS and CDR2 is YFSETQ. V lost 1 base and J lost 3; bases outside the gene matches: 9. The CDR3 has 18 residues. The CDR3 DNA reads TGCGCCAGCAGCTTGCTCCAGCGGGGGGGCCTGGACACCGGGGAGCTGTTTTTT. Residues: CASSLLQRGGLDTGELFF.

The J gene is TRBJ1-2, the V gene TRBV19; 7 nucleotides line up with TRBD1. V shed 5 bases, J shed 4 bases, and the junction held 13 bases outside the gene matches. The CDR3 has 16 residues. CDR1 and CDR2 from the germline V gene are LNHDA and SQIVND (reference sequence). The CDR3 loop reads CASSRQGGTSGYGYTF. The CDR3 bases are TGTGCCAGTAGTCGACAGGGAGGGACCTCAGGCTATGGCTACACCTTC.

The chain recombines TRBV28 with TRBJ1-2; D remains ambiguous. Trimming removed 5 bases at V and 8 bases at J, with 9 bases between. Germline lookup yields CDR1 MDHEN and CDR2 SYDVKM. The CDR3 contains 11 residues. This CDR3 reads CASSRRGGYTF. CDR3 DNA sequence: TGTGCCAGCAGTCGGAGAGGAGGCTACACCTTC.

CDR3 in DNA: TGTGCCAGCAGCTTGCTATGGGGAGTCTACGAGCAGTACTTC. Residues: CASSLLWGVYEQYF. The chain carries TRBV7-2 and TRBJ2-7; a possible D gene is TRBD2 (5 bases). This CDR3 has 14 amino acids. The germline V gene has CDR1 SGHTA and CDR2 FQGNSA. Trimming removed 3 bases at V and 3 bases at J, with 12 bases between.

This clone was found once. The rearrangement links TRBV19 to TRBJ2-2, with 8 bases fitting TRBD2. The CDR3 contains 15 residues. J was trimmed by 2 bases and V by 4 bases; bases with no gene match: 3. Germline V gene data show CDR1 as LNHDA and CDR2 as SQIVND (reference sequence). The CDR3 DNA reads TGTGCCAGTAGTAGCGGGGGGTTTAACACCGGGGAGCTGTTTTTT. Encoded protein: CASSSGGFNTGELFF. The full variable domain, its missing parts supplied by reference TRBV19 and TRBJ2-2, is DGGITQSPKYLFRKEGQNVTLSCEQNLNHDAMYWYRQDPGQGLRLIYYSQIVNDFQKGDIAEGYSVSREKKESFPLTVTSAQKNPTAFYLCASSSGGFNTGELFFGEGSRLTVL.

The rearrangement joins TRBV7-2 to TRBJ2-3, with unresolved D. Trimming took off 3 bases at V and 4 bases at J, with 11 bases between the two ends. Germline values: CDR1 SGHTA, CDR2 FQGNSA. This CDR3 comprises 14 residues. CDR3 coding DNA: TGTGCCAGCAGCTTTAGTGGAACCCCAGATACGCAGTATTTT. It encodes CASSFSGTPDTQYF. The full variable domain, rest sourced from reference TRBV7-2 and TRBJ2-3, is GAGVSQSPSNKVTEKGKDVELRCDPISGHTALYWYRQSLGQGLEFLIYFQGNSAPDKSGLPSDRFSAERTGGSVSTLTIQRTQQEDSAVYLCASSFSGTPDTQYFGPGTRLTVL.

The V and J genes are TRBV11-3 and TRBJ2-1; 8 bases match TRBD2. The germline gives CDR1 SGHNT, CDR2 YENEEA. This CDR3 comprises 13 residues. After removal of 5 bases from V and 12 bases from J, the junction contained 9 bases not matched to a gene. CDR3 in amino acids: CASSPREGMRQFF. DNA for the CDR3: TGTGCCAGCAGCCCTCGGGAGGGAATGAGGCAGTTCTTC.

The J gene is TRBJ1-1, the V gene TRBV12-3 or TRBV12-4; tentative D call: TRBD1 (5 bases). The CDR3 is made up of 12 amino acids. The V end was cut by 1 base, the J end by 10 bases, with 10 bases between. The chain's CDR3 is CASSLGEGRAFF. In nucleotides, the CDR3 is TGTGCCAGCAGTTTAGGAGAGGGGCGAGCTTTCTTT.

The V and J genes are TRBV5-5 and TRBJ1-2, with 7 bases that match TRBD1. In germline, CDR1 is SGHKS, CDR2 YYEKEE (reference sequence). V trimming: 0 bases; J trimming: 0 bases; junction bases outside the gene matches: 14. This CDR3 is 19 amino acids long. The CDR3 here is CASSLETPGQRIANYGYTF. The CDR3 DNA is TGTGCCAGCAGCTTGGAGACCCCGGGACAGCGAATTGCTAACTATGGCTACACCTTC.

The J gene is TRBJ2-7, the V gene TRBV29-1; D is ambiguous. Germline loops: CDR1 SQVTM, CDR2 ANQGSEA. The CDR3 spans 10 residues. The V end lost 7 bases, the J end lost 9 bases, and 13 bases lay between the germline ends. Here the CDR3 DNA reads TGCAGCGCCCAGACACCTCCGCAGTACTTC. As protein: CSAQTPPQYF.